This TCR beta chain was identified during a study of tumor-infiltrating lymphocytes in primary liver carcinoma. Trimming cost V 5 bases and J 3 bases; bases outside gene matches: 7. CDR3 length: 15 residues. CDR1 and CDR2 (germline): SQVTM, ANQGSEA. Making TCR beta cDNA involved 400 to 600 ng total RNA and a constant-region primer. Nested multiplex PCR, run for three rounds with slightly modified ARM-PCR, yielded TCR beta libraries. Two initial PCR rounds of about 9 cycles each paired TRBV1-TRBV30 forward primers with a C-beta reverse primer. TCRdb fed the multiplex PCR reads into MiXCR, producing one record per CDR3 protein. The sample consists of about 200,000 distinct CDR3 sequences, over 80% of them appearing once. On this clonotype: What it recognizes is unknown. The conserved closing phenylalanine or tryptophan is absent in this CDR3, likely reflecting a read error.

RNA and DNA were co-extracted from about 20-30 mg of unsorted bulk tissue. The patients, who had chronic HBV infection, were treatment-naive (untreated). Sampling of every tumor involved five separate regions. These included the tumor centre. Overall study results and limits: Tumor region pairs showed greater overlap than either tumor-adjacent or tumor-blood pairs did. Top-250-clone fractions were significantly higher in tumors than in blood (p = 0.039).

This receptor was identified in a man in his forties or fifties with primary liver carcinoma and hepatitis B virus infection. The chain links TRBV29-1 to TRBJ2-1, with 10 bases lining up with TRBD2. Sequences were obtained from tumor tissue from primary liver carcinoma. DNA of the CDR3: TGCAGCGTTAGACAAGCGGGAGGGTTCTACAATGAGCAGTTCATC. Protein product: CSVRQAGGFYNEQFI.